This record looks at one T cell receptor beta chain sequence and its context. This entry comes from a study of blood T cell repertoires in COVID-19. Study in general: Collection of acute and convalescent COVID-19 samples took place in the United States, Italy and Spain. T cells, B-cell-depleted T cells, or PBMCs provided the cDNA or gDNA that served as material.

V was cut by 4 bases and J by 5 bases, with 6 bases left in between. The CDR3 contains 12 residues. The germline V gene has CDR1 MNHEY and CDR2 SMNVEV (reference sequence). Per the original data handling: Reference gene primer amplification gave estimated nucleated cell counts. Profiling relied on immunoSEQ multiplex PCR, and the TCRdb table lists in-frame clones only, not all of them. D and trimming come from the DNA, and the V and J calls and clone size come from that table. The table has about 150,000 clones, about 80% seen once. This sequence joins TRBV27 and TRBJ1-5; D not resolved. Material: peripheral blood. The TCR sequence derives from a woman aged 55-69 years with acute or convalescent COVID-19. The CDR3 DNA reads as TGTGCCAGCAGTTCCCCAGATCAGCCCCAGCATTTT. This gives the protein CASSSPDQPQHF.